This T cell receptor beta chain was recovered during a study of shared clonotypes between healthy human individuals. Notes on this clone: As yet, its antigen is unknown.

Study results and limitations: Generation of non-shared clonotypes was less probable than generation of clonotypes shared by all four donors.

Data came from immunoSEQ multiplex PCR; TCRdb stores just in-frame clones and leaves some out. The sample contains 1.4 million or so clones, roughly 98.5% of which appear only once. Germline CDR1 reads MNHEY; CDR2 reads SMNVEV (reference sequence). V was clipped by 2 bases and J by 7 bases, with 8 bases between them. This CDR3 region has 13 residues. This chain joins TRBV27 and TRBJ1-4; no reliable D call. Sequenced input: naive CD4+ T cells sorted from blood. The subset: CD45RA+ positively selected. This TCR was recovered from a man aged 25-45 years in good health. The CDR3 loop reads CASSLIRREKLFF. As DNA, the CDR3 is TGTGCCAGCAGTTTAATTCGTCGTGAAAAACTGTTTTTT.